This T cell receptor beta chain was documented in a study of blood T cell repertoires in COVID-19. Study summary: The cDNA or gDNA used as material had been derived from T cells, B-cell-depleted T cells, or PBMCs.

Across about two dozen US areas, participants ranged in age from about 18 to 90 years. Participant reports of clinical history set cohort assignment. A case of COVID-19 had been met by exposed participants within 2 weeks before study entry. Clones were read by immunoSEQ multiplex PCR, and TCRdb kept only the in-frame ones, dropping some. Here the sample spans roughly 400,000 clones, 70% to 90% being singletons. CDR1 SQVTM and CDR2 ANQGSEA come from the germline V gene. Losses at the gene ends were 4 bases for V and 3 bases for J; bases not matched to a gene: 6. There are 15 residues in the CDR3. Material: PBMCs or T cells enriched from blood (not recorded which). V and J are TRBV29-1 and TRBJ1-1; 12 nucleotides agree with TRBD1. This TCR was sampled from a young woman who had been exposed to COVID-19. DNA for the CDR3: TGCAGCGTTGTGGGACAGGGGGCGAAGGACACTGAAGCTTTCTTT. Translation gives CSVVGQGAKDTEAFF.